This TCR beta chain was sequenced for a study of memory CD4+ T cells and cytomegalovirus serostatus (dated by TCRdb to about 2019). Background on the whole study: The cohort comprised some 35 healthy Belgian adults, 9 CMV seropositive and some 24 CMV seronegative. To replicate a published TCR-based CMV serostatus classifier, the researchers sequenced the CD4+ memory TCRbeta repertoires of a Belgian cohort whose cytomegalovirus serostatus was known. General findings and caveats noted by the study authors: CMV serostatus prediction reached a median bootstrapped AUC of about 0.94 with the original framework and 0.91 with a US-trained random forest. Of around 160 previously reported CMV-associated TCRbeta sequences, about 68 appeared in the CD4+ memory repertoires, each in one to five individuals. Results were interpreted as suggesting that the CMV-associated TCR signature is largely present in the CD4+ memory repertoire. Only CD4+CD45RO+ memory cells were sequenced, in contrast to the original study, in which naive and memory CD4+ and CD8+ populations were covered. On the Belgian cohort, the classifier based on the original framework reached a median bootstrapped AUC of nearly 0.97, with a 95% CI of 0.76-1.00.

Worth noting for this clone: The clone's antigen remains unknown. The sample holds no much larger clone one base away, and base qualities are not on file.

CDR1 SGHRS and CDR2 YFSETQ were looked up in the germline V gene. The CDR3, from cysteine to phenylalanine, totals 15 residues. Only CDR3 DNA remains: 45 bases, in frame from the first base. The V end loses 0 bases and the J end loses 3 bases, and a stretch of 13 bases separates them. Single viable CD3+CD4+CD8-CD45RO+ cells were sorted as memory CD4+ T cells on a FACSAria II. CMV serostatus was determined with a Roche Elecsys assay detecting serum IgG against CMV pp150, pp28, p38 and p52. Once the samples were thawed, total CD4+ T cells were enriched through positive selection using CD4 magnetic microbeads. Samples originated from another study that specifically interrogated the CD4+ T cell memory repertoire. Peripheral blood mononuclear cells were isolated and cryopreserved according to standard operating procedures, and serum was stored at -80 degrees C. The staining relied on CD3-PerCP (BW264/56), CD4-APC (RPA-T4), CD45RO-PE (UCHT1) and CD8-Pacific Orange (3B5) antibodies, and Sytox blue was used to exclude non-viable cells.

Genomic DNA was extracted from sorted cells with the Quick-DNA Microprep Kit. Amplification of TCRbeta DNA was done with the immunoSEQ hsTCRbeta kit, following the protocol from the manufacturer. TCRbeta libraries were sequenced on an Illumina MiSeq instrument. The authors processed their data as follows. Once out-of-frame sequences had been removed, a few million distinct TCRbeta sequences were left, which works out to an average of approximately 63,000 per individual. Each individual was scored using the number of around 180 previously reported CMV-associated TCRbeta sequences that the individual carried and the total number of productive distinct TCRbeta sequences. A beta-binomial model was reimplemented in Python, and random forests from scikit-learn, run with default parameters, were trained on data from the US cohort. Classifier performance on the Belgian cohort was summarized as median AUC with percentile confidence intervals calculated over 10,000 bootstrap iterations. In TCRdb, the immuneACCESS table is reduced to in-frame sequences with V and J assigned. These tables do not hold every clone; where another copy was compared, an unresolved V gene accounts for under half, and the others remain unexplained. V, J and clone size derive from that table, while D and trimming were established from the DNA sequence. The sample table shows about 41,000 clones, and approximately 80% are seen once. The leading ten clones occupy 5% to 7.5% of the sample.

The V gene is TRBV5-1 and the J gene is TRBJ2-7; the best D guess is TRBD2, with 6 bases matching. The sequencing input was memory CD4+ T cells from blood. This TCR came from an adult in good health and CMV-seronegative. The CDR3 protein is CASSLGNSGGYEQYF. At the DNA level, the sequence is TGCGCCAGCAGCTTGGGTAACTCCGGGGGCTACGAGCAGTACTTC.